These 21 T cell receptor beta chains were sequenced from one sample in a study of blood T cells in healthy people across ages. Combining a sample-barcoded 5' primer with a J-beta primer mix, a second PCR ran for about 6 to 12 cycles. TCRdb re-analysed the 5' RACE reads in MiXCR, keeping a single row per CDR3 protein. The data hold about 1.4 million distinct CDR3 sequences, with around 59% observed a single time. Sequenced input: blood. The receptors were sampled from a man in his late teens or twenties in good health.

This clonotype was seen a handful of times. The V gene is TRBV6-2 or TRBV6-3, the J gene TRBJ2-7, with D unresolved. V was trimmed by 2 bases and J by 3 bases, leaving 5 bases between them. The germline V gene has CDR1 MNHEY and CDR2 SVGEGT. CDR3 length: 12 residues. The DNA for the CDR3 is TGTGCCAGCAGTTACGAGGACTACGAGCAGTACTTC. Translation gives CASSYEDYEQYF.

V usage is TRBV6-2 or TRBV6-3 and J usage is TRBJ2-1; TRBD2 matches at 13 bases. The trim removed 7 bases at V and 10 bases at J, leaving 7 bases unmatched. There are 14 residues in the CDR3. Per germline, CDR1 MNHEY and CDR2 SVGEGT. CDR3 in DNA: TGTGCCAGCAACGACCGGGGACTAGCGGGGGAGCAGTTCTTC. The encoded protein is CASNDRGLAGEQFF.

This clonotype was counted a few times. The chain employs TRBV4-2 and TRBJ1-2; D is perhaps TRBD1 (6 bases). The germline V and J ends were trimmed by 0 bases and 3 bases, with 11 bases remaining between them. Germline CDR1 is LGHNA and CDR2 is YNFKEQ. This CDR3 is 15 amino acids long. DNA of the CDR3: TGTGCCAGCAGCCAAGAAATGGACAGATACTATGGCTACACCTTC. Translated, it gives CASSQEMDRYYGYTF.

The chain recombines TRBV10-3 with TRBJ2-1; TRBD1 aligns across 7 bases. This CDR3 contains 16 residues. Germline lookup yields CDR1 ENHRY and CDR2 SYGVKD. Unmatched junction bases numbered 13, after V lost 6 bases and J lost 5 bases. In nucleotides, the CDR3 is TGTGCCATCAGAACAGTTTCGGGACAGCGTAACAATGAGCAGTTCTTC. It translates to CAIRTVSGQRNNEQFF.

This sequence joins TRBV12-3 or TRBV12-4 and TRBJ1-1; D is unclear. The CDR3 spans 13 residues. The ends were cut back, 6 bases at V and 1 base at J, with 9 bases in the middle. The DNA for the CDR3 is TGTGCCAGCAGCCCCGGTGCGAACACTGAAGCTTTCTTT. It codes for CASSPGANTEAFF.

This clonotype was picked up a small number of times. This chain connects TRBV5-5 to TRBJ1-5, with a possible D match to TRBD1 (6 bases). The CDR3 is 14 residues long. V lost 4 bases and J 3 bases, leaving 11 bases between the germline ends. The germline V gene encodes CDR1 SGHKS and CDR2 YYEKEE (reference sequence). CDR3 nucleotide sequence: TGTGCCAGCAGCGGGGGGCAGCACAATCAGCCCCAGCATTTT. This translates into CASSGGQHNQPQHF.

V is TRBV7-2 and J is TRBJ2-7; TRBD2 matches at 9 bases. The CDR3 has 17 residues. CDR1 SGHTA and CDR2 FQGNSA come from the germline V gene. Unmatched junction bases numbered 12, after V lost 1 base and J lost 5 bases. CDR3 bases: TGTGCCAGCAGCTTAGTAACCACCGCGGGAGGGCCCGACGAGCAGTACTTC. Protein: CASSLVTTAGGPDEQYF.

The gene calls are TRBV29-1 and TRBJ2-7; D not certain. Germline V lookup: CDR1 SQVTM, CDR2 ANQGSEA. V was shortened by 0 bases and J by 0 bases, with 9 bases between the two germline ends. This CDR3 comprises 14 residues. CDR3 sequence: CSVEDRASSYEQYF. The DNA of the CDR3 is TGCAGCGTTGAAGATCGGGCATCCTCCTACGAGCAGTACTTC.

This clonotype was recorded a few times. The CDR3 DNA reads as TGCGCCAGCAGGGGAGACGTGACAGATACGCAGTATTTT. It specifies CASRGDVTDTQYF. The chain uses TRBV5-1 and TRBJ2-3; D is perhaps TRBD2 (5 bases). CDR1 is SGHRS and CDR2 is YFSETQ in the germline V gene. The CDR3 consists of 13 residues. Deletions cut 5 bases from V and 3 bases from J, with 10 bases between.

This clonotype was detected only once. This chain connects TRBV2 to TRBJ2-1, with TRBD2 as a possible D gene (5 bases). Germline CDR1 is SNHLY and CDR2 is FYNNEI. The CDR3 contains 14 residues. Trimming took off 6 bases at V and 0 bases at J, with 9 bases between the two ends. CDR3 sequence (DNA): TGTGCCAGCAGAAGGACTGCCTCCTACAATGAGCAGTTCTTC. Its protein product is CASRRTASYNEQFF. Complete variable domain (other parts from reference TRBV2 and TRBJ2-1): EPEVTQTPSHQVTQMGQEVILRCVPISNHLYFYWYRQILGQKVEFLVSFYNNEISEKSEIFDDQFSVERPDGSNFTLKIRSTKLEDSAMYFCASRRTASYNEQFFGPGTRLTVL.

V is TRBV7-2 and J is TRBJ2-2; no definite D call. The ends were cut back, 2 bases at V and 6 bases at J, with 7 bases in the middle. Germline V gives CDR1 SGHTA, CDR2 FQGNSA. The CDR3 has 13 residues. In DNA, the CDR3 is TGTGCCAGCAGCTTAATGGCCCCCGGGGAGCTGTTTTTT. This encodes CASSLMAPGELFF.

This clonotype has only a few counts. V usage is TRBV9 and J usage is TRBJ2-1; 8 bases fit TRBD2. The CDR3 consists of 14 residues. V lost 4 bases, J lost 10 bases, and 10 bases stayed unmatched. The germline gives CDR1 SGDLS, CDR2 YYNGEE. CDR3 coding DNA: TGTGCCAGCAGCATGTCGACTAGCGTCGGCGAGCAGTTCTTC. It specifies CASSMSTSVGEQFF.

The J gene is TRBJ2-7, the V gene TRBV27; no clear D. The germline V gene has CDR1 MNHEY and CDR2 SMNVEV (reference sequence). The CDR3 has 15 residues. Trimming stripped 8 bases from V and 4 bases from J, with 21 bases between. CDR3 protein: CASRRSPADRYEQYF. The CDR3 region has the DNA TGTGCCAGCCGAAGGTCCCCTGCAGACCGGTACGAGCAGTACTTC.

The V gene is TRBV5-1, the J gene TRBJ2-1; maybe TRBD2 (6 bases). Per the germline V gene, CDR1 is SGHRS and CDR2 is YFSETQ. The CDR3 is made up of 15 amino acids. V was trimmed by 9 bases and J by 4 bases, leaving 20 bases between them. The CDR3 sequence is CATCNVGEAYNEQFF. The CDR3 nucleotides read TGCGCCACCTGTAACGTGGGGGAGGCATACAATGAGCAGTTCTTC.

CDR3 coding DNA: TGTGCCAGCAACGAGGGGAGATACAAAGAGACCCAGTACTTC. Its translation is CASNEGRYKETQYF. The chain has TRBV6-1 and TRBJ2-5; D is possibly TRBD1 or TRBD2 (5 bases each). Trimming removed 7 bases from V and 3 bases from J, with 15 bases in between. The CDR3 spans 14 residues. Germline V gene sequence: CDR1 MNHNS, CDR2 SASEGT.

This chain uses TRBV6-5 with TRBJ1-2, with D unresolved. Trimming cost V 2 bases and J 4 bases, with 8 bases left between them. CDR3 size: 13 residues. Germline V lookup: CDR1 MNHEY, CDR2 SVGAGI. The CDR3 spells CASSYGIGYGYTF. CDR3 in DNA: TGTGCCAGCAGTTACGGCATAGGCTATGGCTACACCTTC.

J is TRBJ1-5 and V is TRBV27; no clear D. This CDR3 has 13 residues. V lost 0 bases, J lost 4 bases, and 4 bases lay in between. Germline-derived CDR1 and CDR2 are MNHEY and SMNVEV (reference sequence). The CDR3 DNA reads TGTGCCAGCAGTTTATCTTATAATCAGCCCCAGCATTTT. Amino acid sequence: CASSLSYNQPQHF.

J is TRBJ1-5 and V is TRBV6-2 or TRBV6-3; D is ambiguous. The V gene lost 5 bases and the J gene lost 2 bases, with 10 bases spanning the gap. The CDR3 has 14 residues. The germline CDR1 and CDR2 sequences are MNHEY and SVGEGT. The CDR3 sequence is CASSTESGNQPQHF. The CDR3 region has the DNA TGTGCCAGCAGTACAGAGTCGGGCAATCAGCCCCAGCATTTT.

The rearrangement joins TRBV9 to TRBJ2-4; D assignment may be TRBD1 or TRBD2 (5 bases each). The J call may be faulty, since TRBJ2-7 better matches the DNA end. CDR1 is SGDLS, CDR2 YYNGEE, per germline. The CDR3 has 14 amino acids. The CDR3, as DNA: TGTGCCAGCAGTGAACGGGGACGGACCTACGAGCAGTACTTC. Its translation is CASSERGRTYEQYF.

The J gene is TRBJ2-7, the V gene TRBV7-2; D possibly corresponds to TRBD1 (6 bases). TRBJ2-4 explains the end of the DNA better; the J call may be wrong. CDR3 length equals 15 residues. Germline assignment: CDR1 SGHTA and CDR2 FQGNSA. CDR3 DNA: TGTGCCAGCAGCTACTACCAGGGGGCCAAAAACATTCAGTACTTC. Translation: CASSYYQGAKNIQYF.

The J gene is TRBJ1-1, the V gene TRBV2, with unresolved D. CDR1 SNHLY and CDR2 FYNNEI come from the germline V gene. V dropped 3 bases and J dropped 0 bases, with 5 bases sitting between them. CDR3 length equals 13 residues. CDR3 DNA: TGTGCCAGCAGTGACCCCCTGAACACTGAAGCTTTCTTT. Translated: CASSDPLNTEAFF.